The text below deals with one TCR beta chain. Its antigen is unidentified. This sample was taken from a study of blood T cells in healthy people across ages. Study findings and constraints: Strong correlation existed between TCR beta diversity and naive T cell percentage.

The second PCR ran roughly 7 to 11 cycles with a sample-barcoded 5' primer and J-beta primers. Any given sample supplied a minimum of 3 million CDR3-containing paired-end reads. A single record per CDR3 protein comes from TCRdb applying MiXCR to the 5' RACE reads. The table shows 1.5 million to 2 million distinct CDR3 sequences, with approximately 32% occurring only once. The V end lost 7 bases, the J end lost 0 bases, and 13 bases lay between the germline ends. This CDR3 contains 14 residues. CDR1 is DFQATT, CDR2 SNEGSKA, per germline (reference sequence). This clonotype originated in a woman between 25 and 40 years old in good health. The specimen was blood. The V call is TRBV20-1, the J call TRBJ2-4, with D possibly matching TRBD1 (5 bases). CDR3 sequence: CSVRQSLAKNIQYF. The CDR3 coding sequence is TGCAGTGTACGACAGTCCTTAGCCAAAAACATTCAGTACTTC.